This entry lists 25 T cell receptor beta chains sequenced from one sample in a study of blood T cells in healthy people across ages. With a J-beta primer mix and a sample-barcoded 5' primer, a second PCR ran about 7 to 12 cycles. TCRdb itself ran the 5' RACE reads through MiXCR, one entry per CDR3 protein. The sample lists 650,000 to 1,000,000 distinct CDR3 sequences, about 37% occurring once. Sequenced: blood. The receptors were sampled from a man between 18 and 29 years old in good health.

The chain joins TRBV24-1 to TRBJ2-2; D is ambiguous. Trimming stripped 7 bases from V and 8 bases from J, with 16 bases between. Germline lookup yields CDR1 KGHDR and CDR2 SFDVKD. The CDR3 length is 14 residues. The CDR3 spells CATRAETNGGELFF. The DNA for the CDR3 is TGTGCCACCAGGGCCGAGACCAACGGGGGGGAGCTGTTTTTT.

The chain employs TRBV20-1 and TRBJ2-1; possibly TRBD2 for D (6 bases). The end of the DNA fits TRBJ2-7 better, so the J call may be wrong. The CDR3 extends over 15 amino acids. Looked up from germline, CDR1 is DFQATT and CDR2 is SNEGSKA (reference sequence). CDR3 protein: CSTDAGEVSYNEQYF. The CDR3 DNA follows: TGCAGTACCGACGCTGGGGAGGTGTCCTACAATGAGCAGTACTTC.

This sequence joins TRBV19 and TRBJ2-6; the D is unclear. Germline CDR1 LNHDA, CDR2 SQIVND (reference sequence). V was trimmed by 7 bases and J by 2 bases, leaving 12 bases between them. CDR3 length equals 15 residues. The CDR3 region has the DNA TGTGCCAGTACCAACTTGCGGACTGGGGCCAACGTCCTGACTTTC. This sequence encodes CASTNLRTGANVLTF.

The V call is TRBV7-9, the J call TRBJ2-7; 8 bases map to TRBD2. CDR1 and CDR2 (germline): SEHNR, FQNEAQ (reference sequence). V lost 4 bases to trimming and J lost 2 bases; unmatched junction nucleotides: 13. The length of the CDR3 is 17 residues. The CDR3 protein is CASSSIFGGDKTYEQYF. The CDR3 DNA sequence: TGTGCCAGCAGCTCAATATTCGGGGGGGACAAAACCTACGAGCAGTACTTC. The full variable domain, its missing parts supplied by reference TRBV7-9 and TRBJ2-7, is DTGVSQNPRHKITKRGQNVTFRCDPISEHNRLYWYRQTLGQGPEFLTYFQNEAQLEKSRLLSDRFSAERPKGSFSTLEIQRTEQGDSAMYLCASSSIFGGDKTYEQYFGPGTRLTVT.

This clonotype was seen more than once but under ten times. V is TRBV10-3 and J is TRBJ2-2, with 8 nucleotides matching TRBD2. The CDR3 consists of 21 residues. Germline CDR1 and CDR2: ENHRY and SYGVKD. After removal of 0 bases from V and 2 bases from J, the junction contained 17 bases not matched to a gene. The CDR3 nucleotides are TGTGCCATCAGTGAGTCGACGAGGATTAATTCCGGGACTAGTAACACCGGGGAGCTGTTTTTT. It encodes CAISESTRINSGTSNTGELFF.

This clonotype was counted a few times. J is TRBJ2-3 and V is TRBV5-1, with 8 bases matching TRBD1. From germline, CDR1 is SGHRS and CDR2 YFSETQ. The trim removed 0 bases at V and 2 bases at J, leaving 2 bases unmatched. The CDR3 runs to 15 residues. The CDR3 nucleotides are TGCGCCAGCAGCTTGGAGGACAGGGACACAGATACGCAGTATTTT. Its protein product is CASSLEDRDTDTQYF.

Note on this clonotype: A junction boundary mismatches the germline segment, possibly from a read error. The chain links TRBV7-8 to TRBJ1-1; weak D call: TRBD1 (6 bases). The CDR3 totals 14 residues. Germline lookup yields CDR1 SGHVS and CDR2 FQNEAQ. DNA for the CDR3: TGTGTCAGCAGCTTACAGGGTGGAGGCACTGAAGCTTTCTTT. It is translated as CVSSLQGGGTEAFF.

This chain uses TRBV20-1 with TRBJ2-1; 8 nucleotides agree with TRBD2. The CDR3 loop spans 16 amino acids. Germline CDR1 DFQATT, CDR2 SNEGSKA (reference sequence). Trimming cost V 0 bases and J 11 bases; bases outside gene matches: 15. In DNA, the CDR3 is TGCAGTGCTAGAGACGTAGCGGGGCCCTTGGTGGATAAGCAGTTCTTC. Encoded protein: CSARDVAGPLVDKQFF.

This clonotype was counted between two and nine times. This chain joins TRBV27 and TRBJ2-3; D is undetermined. This CDR3 is built from 14 residues. Germline V gene sequence: CDR1 MNHEY, CDR2 SMNVEV (reference sequence). Trimming shortened V by 5 bases and J by 4 bases, and 13 bases separated the two germline ends. Written as DNA, the CDR3 is TGTGCCAGCAGTGTAGGCACAGCCCCAGATACGCAGTATTTT. It specifies CASSVGTAPDTQYF.

This clonotype was picked up a small number of times. This sequence joins TRBV7-2 and TRBJ2-3, with D perhaps matching TRBD2 (6 bases). V lost 0 bases and J 2 bases, leaving 12 bases between the germline ends. Germline V gives CDR1 SGHTA, CDR2 FQGNSA. The CDR3 contains 16 residues. Here the CDR3 reads CASSLAARGATDTQYF. The CDR3, as DNA: TGTGCCAGCAGCTTAGCGGCGCGGGGAGCCACAGATACGCAGTATTTT.

V usage is TRBV5-1 and J usage is TRBJ2-1, with unresolved D. The CDR3 contains 13 residues. Germline V lookup: CDR1 SGHRS, CDR2 YFSETQ. V lost 3 bases to trimming and J lost 6 bases, with 10 bases between them. The CDR3: CASSSGFSNEQFF. The CDR3 region has the DNA TGCGCCAGCAGCTCCGGGTTTTCCAATGAGCAGTTCTTC.

The chain couples TRBV2 to TRBJ2-7; TRBD1 matches at 8 bases. The V and J ends lost 6 bases and 1 base, in that order; junction bases with no gene match: 2. Germline CDR1 SNHLY, CDR2 FYNNEI. The length of the CDR3 is 13 residues. CDR3 DNA: TGTGCCAGCAGGGACAGGGATTCCTACGAGCAGTACTTC. Residues: CASRDRDSYEQYF.

This chain links TRBV20-1 with TRBJ2-1; D remains unclear. The CDR3 is 13 amino acids. The V gene's germline CDR1 is DFQATT and CDR2 SNEGSKA (reference sequence). The CDR3, as DNA: TGCAGCCATCGGGTGAGGACCACCAATGAGCAGTTCTTC. Its protein is CSHRVRTTNEQFF.

This clonotype showed up many times. The genes are TRBV20-1 and TRBJ1-1, with D uncertain. V gave up 1 base and J gave up 1 base, with 10 bases separating them. From germline, CDR1 is DFQATT and CDR2 SNEGSKA (reference sequence). The CDR3 runs 14 residues. The CDR3 is CSARVDTRNTEAFF. The CDR3 bases are TGCAGTGCTAGAGTCGACACAAGGAACACTGAAGCTTTCTTT.

Comment on this clonotype: A junction end diverges from the germline sequence, so it may reflect a read error. The chain links TRBV2 to TRBJ1-5; D might be TRBD1 (6 bases). Germline CDR1 is SNHLY and CDR2 is FYNNEI. This CDR3 region has 17 residues. CDR3 coding DNA: TGTGCCAGCAACCGCCGCGGGGGGCCTTATAGCAATCGGCCCCAGCATTTT. Protein product: CASNRRGGPYSNRPQHF. The full variable domain, its missing parts supplied by reference TRBV2 and TRBJ1-5, is EPEVTQTPSHQVTQMGQEVILRCVPISNHLYFYWYRQILGQKVEFLVSFYNNEISEKSEIFDDQFSVERPDGSNFTLKIRSTKLEDSAMYFCASNRRGGPYSNRPQHFGDGTRLSIL.

J is TRBJ2-7 and V is TRBV4-2, with TRBD2 as a possible D gene (7 bases). Germline assignment: CDR1 LGHNA and CDR2 YNFKEQ. The CDR3 totals 11 residues. V lost 3 bases to trimming and J lost 10 bases, with 10 bases between them. The CDR3 loop reads CASSHGGPQYF. CDR3 coding DNA: TGTGCCAGCAGCCACGGGGGGCCCCAGTACTTC.

As concerns this clonotype: One junction end disagrees with the germline gene, perhaps due to a read error. This chain uses TRBV6-5 with TRBJ1-4; D gene unclear. Germline CDR1 MNHEY, CDR2 SVGAGI. The CDR3 covers 14 residues. DNA for the CDR3: TGTGCCGGCAGTTCAGGCGGATTTAATGAAAAACTGTTTTTT. It encodes CAGSSGGFNEKLFF.

This clonotype was detected ten times or more. The chain uses TRBV20-1 and TRBJ2-1; 7 nucleotides match TRBD2. Germline CDR1 is DFQATT and CDR2 is SNEGSKA (reference sequence). The CDR3 covers 16 residues. The junction had 11 bases not matched to a gene; V was cut back by 2 bases and J by 4 bases. The CDR3 nucleotides read TGCAGTGCTAGACCCGTAGAGTGGGGGGGATACAATGAGCAGTTCTTC. Its translation: CSARPVEWGGYNEQFF.

This clonotype was picked up many times. The V and J genes are TRBV7-2 and TRBJ1-6, with 7 nucleotides matching TRBD1. CDR3 length: 19 amino acids. Germline CDR1 and CDR2: SGHTA and FQGNSA. The J segment lost 4 bases and the V segment lost 5 bases, leaving 17 bases of the junction unmatched. As DNA, the CDR3 is TGTGCCAGCAGCCCAAGACCAGTGGGACAGCCAATTTATAATTCACCCCTCCACTTT. Translation gives CASSPRPVGQPIYNSPLHF.

This clonotype has only one observation. The rearrangement joins TRBV11-2 to TRBJ1-5; D unresolved. The V and J ends lost 1 base and 9 bases respectively, with 10 bases between them. The CDR3 is 13 residues long. Germline loops: CDR1 SGHAT, CDR2 FQNNGV. The CDR3 loop is CASSLVKFGPQHF. The CDR3 coding sequence is TGTGCCAGCAGCTTAGTAAAATTCGGGCCCCAGCATTTT.

The count of this clonotype is one. With a much larger clone just one base away, this may be a read error. The chain carries TRBV10-3 and TRBJ1-2; D is ambiguous. CDR1 is ENHRY and CDR2 is SYGVKD in the germline V gene. This CDR3 region has 18 residues. CDR3 sequence reads: CAISESYSLAGYNYGHTF. Written as DNA, the CDR3 is TGTGCCATCAGTGAGTCGTATAGTTTGGCAGGATATAACTATGGCCACACCTTC.

This clonotype was detected only a few times. The rearrangement uses TRBV20-1 and TRBJ1-1; 7 bases are a match to TRBD1. Trimming at V came to 5 bases and at J to 0 bases, leaving 6 bases not matched to a gene. CDR1 DFQATT and CDR2 SNEGSKA come from the germline V gene (reference sequence). The CDR3 is 14 residues long. The CDR3 protein is CSAPPGQLNTEAFF. The DNA of the CDR3 is TGCAGTGCTCCTCCGGGACAGCTGAACACTGAAGCTTTCTTT.

The V gene is TRBV6-6, the J gene TRBJ2-7; TRBD1 matches at 11 bases. The CDR3 covers 14 residues. The germline gives CDR1 MNHNY, CDR2 SVGAGI (reference sequence). Losses at the gene ends were 6 bases for V and 4 bases for J; bases not matched to a gene: 5. The CDR3 region is CASRGGQGAYEQYF. The CDR3 nucleotides are TGTGCCAGCAGGGGAGGACAGGGGGCTTACGAGCAGTACTTC.

This clonotype was recorded once. The CDR3 here is CASSYGLAGVSQYF. CDR3 in DNA: TGTGCCAGCAGCTACGGACTAGCGGGGGTCTCCCAGTACTTC. The genes are TRBV11-2 and TRBJ2-5; 13 positions match TRBD2. The junction had 5 bases not matched to a gene; V was cut back by 4 bases and J by 9 bases. The CDR3 is made up of 14 amino acids. Germline CDR1 is SGHAT and CDR2 is FQNNGV.

The chain has TRBV20-1 and TRBJ2-3, with D perhaps matching TRBD1 or TRBD2 (6 bases each). The germline V and J ends were trimmed by 3 bases and 1 base, with 11 bases remaining between them. This CDR3 contains 14 residues. The germline gives CDR1 DFQATT, CDR2 SNEGSKA (reference sequence). CDR3 DNA: TGCAGTGCTAGTGGGGGGCCGCGCACAGATACGCAGTATTTT. This gives the protein CSASGGPRTDTQYF.